The sequence of this T cell receptor beta chain was determined in a study of CD8+ T cells in alopecia areata. Germline-derived CDR1 and CDR2 are MNHEY and SVGAGI. V dropped 0 bases and J dropped 9; count of bases not matched to a gene: 11. The length of the CDR3 is 15 residues. Reverse transcription of extracted RNA yielded cDNA, which provided the sequencing template. Clones were sequenced by immunoSEQ multiplex PCR, and TCRdb holds only the in-frame ones, with some missing. Of about 270,000 clones detected, 50% to 75% appear once; the ten largest clones hold 0.75% to 0.95%. Treatment defined: oral pan-JAK inhibitor, 5-10 mg twice daily.

This receptor was obtained from a human donor with alopecia areata. The J gene is TRBJ2-7, the V gene TRBV6-5, with TRBD1 identical over 7 bases. The material sequenced was CD4+ T cells sorted from blood, taken around week 52, from a patient treated with tofacitinib. The CDR3 region has the DNA TGTGCCAGCAGTTACTCGAGGGACAGTCTTGAAGTGCAGTACTTC. Translating gives CASSYSRDSLEVQYF.